These 2 T cell receptor beta chains came from one sample sequenced in a study of blood T cell repertoires in COVID-19. Measured with immunoSEQ multiplex PCR; TCRdb has only the in-frame clones, and not every one. The sample includes approximately 200,000 clones, roughly 81% seen only once; the top ten take roughly 10%. The sample consisted of peripheral blood. The receptors stem from a woman over 75 with COVID-19, enrolled during active disease.

This chain links TRBV5-1 with TRBJ2-7; possible D gene TRBD2, 6 bases. Germline V lookup: CDR1 SGHRS, CDR2 YFSETQ. V lost 4 bases and J 4 bases, leaving 18 bases between the germline ends. This CDR3 has 15 amino acids. The CDR3, as DNA: TGCGCCAGCAGCGAGGGACCGGGACTCCTATACGAGCAGTACTTC. Its translation is CASSEGPGLLYEQYF.

V usage is TRBV4-3 and J usage is TRBJ1-1; D is undetermined. Looked up from germline, CDR1 is LGHNA and CDR2 is YSLEER. V lost 1 base and J lost 4, with 10 bases in between. The CDR3 spans 14 residues. The CDR3 region has the DNA TGCGCCAGCAGCCAAGGCCCCAGGTCCACTGAAGCTTTCTTT. Translating it yields CASSQGPRSTEAFF.